One sample yielded the 10 T cell receptor beta chains listed below, sequenced in a study of T cell responses to AZD1222 COVID-19 vaccine. Assay used: immunoSEQ multiplex PCR; TCRdb lists only in-frame clones, some missing. The repertoire consists of 130,000 to 150,000 clones, with around four fifths occurring once and the leading ten covering less than 5%. This material consisted of peripheral blood, taken on day 0 of MenACWY control vaccination. Every receptor here comes from an adult in good health.

CDR3: CASSSMGRVGEKLFF. The CDR3 DNA follows: TGTGCCAGCAGCTCAATGGGCAGAGTTGGGGAAAAACTGTTTTTT. The chain joins TRBV9 to TRBJ1-4; D is uncertain. This CDR3 comprises 15 residues. Germline V gives CDR1 SGDLS, CDR2 YYNGEE. V was trimmed by 4 bases and J by 8 bases, leaving 18 bases between them.

V usage is TRBV10-1 and J usage is TRBJ2-2; D is unresolved. Trimming left V 6 bases short and J 2 bases short, with 4 bases between. Germline V gives CDR1 WNHNN, CDR2 SYGVQD (reference sequence). The CDR3 extends over 12 amino acids. The CDR3 DNA reads TGCGCCAGCAGCCGAAACACCGGGGAGCTGTTTTTT. Encoded protein: CASSRNTGELFF.

This clone was detected only once. V and J are TRBV11-3 and TRBJ2-7; 11 bases match TRBD2. The CDR3 contains 15 residues. V dropped 3 bases and J dropped 6; count of bases not matched to a gene: 7. The germline V gene has CDR1 SGHNT and CDR2 YENEEA. CDR3 DNA: TGTGCCAGCAGCTTCCTAGCGGGGGGCGAGGCCGAGCAGTACGTC. Protein sequence: CASSFLAGGEAEQYV.

J is TRBJ2-1 and V is TRBV4-1; 7 positions match TRBD2. With 0 bases clipped from V and 10 bases from J, the junction kept 12 bases outside the gene matches. The CDR3 contains 16 residues. Germline V gene lookup returns CDR1 MGHRA and CDR2 YSYEKL. DNA of the CDR3: TGCGCCAGCAGCCAAGATCCGGGGCGGGGGAGGTACGAGCAGTTCTTC. The encoded protein is CASSQDPGRGRYEQFF.

This clone was recorded once. The chain joins TRBV3-1 (or the pseudogene TRBV3-2) to TRBJ1-6; TRBD1 aligns across 7 bases. The V gene end was trimmed by 4 bases and the J gene end by 9 bases; junction bases not matched to a gene: 6. Germline V gives CDR1 LGHDT, CDR2 YNNKEL (reference sequence). The CDR3 is 14 residues long. The chain's CDR3 is CASSLNRGISPLHF. In nucleotides, the CDR3 is TGTGCCAGCAGCCTCAACAGGGGTATTTCACCCCTCCACTTT.

J is TRBJ1-1 and V is TRBV18, with 7 bases aligning to TRBD1. V lost 3 bases to trimming and J lost 11 bases; unmatched junction nucleotides: 9. The CDR3 runs 13 residues. Germline V CDR1 and CDR2: KGHSH, LQKENI. This chain's CDR3 is CASSPGQGEGAFF. The CDR3 bases are TGTGCCAGCTCACCCGGTCAGGGGGAAGGTGCTTTCTTT.

The chain carries TRBV7-9 and TRBJ1-4; D call uncertain. There are 13 residues in the CDR3. Per the germline V gene, CDR1 is SEHNR and CDR2 is FQNEAQ (reference sequence). V was cut by 1 base and J by 6 bases, with 6 bases left in between. The CDR3 protein is CASSLEFHEKLFF. CDR3 nucleotides: TGTGCCAGCAGCTTAGAGTTTCATGAAAAACTGTTTTTT.

This clone was found a few times. Compared with germline, one end of the junction differs, possibly owing to a read error. This sequence joins TRBV7-9 and TRBJ1-6; D gene unclear. Germline CDR1 is SEHNR and CDR2 is FQNEAQ (reference sequence). The CDR3 runs to 12 residues. CDR3: CASSLGETSHWF. CDR3 bases: TGTGCCAGCAGCTTAGGGGAGACGAGCCATTGGTTT.

The rearrangement uses TRBV7-9 and TRBJ1-2, with no clear D. Per germline, CDR1 SEHNR and CDR2 FQNEAQ (reference sequence). There are 13 residues in the CDR3. V was shortened by 0 bases and J by 8 bases, with 10 bases between the two germline ends. CDR3 DNA: TGTGCCAGCAGCTTAGCGGGATCTGGGGGCTACACCTTC. Translated: CASSLAGSGGYTF. The variable domain in full, with the rest retrieved from reference TRBV7-9 and TRBJ1-2, is DTGVSQNPRHKITKRGQNVTFRCDPISEHNRLYWYRQTLGQGPEFLTYFQNEAQLEKSRLLSDRFSAERPKGSFSTLEIQRTEQGDSAMYLCASSLAGSGGYTFGSGTRLTVV.

The chain employs TRBV19 and TRBJ1-3, with a tentative D call TRBD1 (6 bases). V lost 5 bases, J lost 0 bases, and 11 bases lay in between. Germline V CDR1 and CDR2: LNHDA, SQIVND (reference sequence). The CDR3 has 15 residues. CDR3 sequence: CASSLQGFSGNTIYF. The DNA for the CDR3 is TGTGCCAGTAGTCTACAGGGATTCTCTGGAAACACCATATATTTT.